This is a list of T cell receptor beta chains from one sample in a study of blood T cell repertoires in COVID-19. Repertoires were generated with immunoSEQ multiplex PCR, while TCRdb's copy carries only in-frame clones and drops some. The repertoire has about 440,000 clones, about 91% of them found once; the top ten carry roughly 12%. Input material: peripheral blood. The receptor source for this set is a woman aged 50 to 60 with COVID-19, enrolled during active disease. CDR3s include the opening cysteine and the closing phenylalanine or tryptophan. D genes are given only for firm matches. Part of the rows lack a size; the others show once, few, many or a class for expanded clones.

>TRBJ2-1|TRBV12-3/TRBV12-4|-|-
TGTGCCAGCAGTGTGCGGTACAATGAGCAGTTCTTC
CASSVRYNEQFF
>TRBJ1-1|TRBV5-1|-|TRBD1
TGCGCCAGCAGCCTTAGTGGGACAGGCAACACTGAAGCTTTCTTT
CASSLSGTGNTEAFF
>TRBJ2-3|TRBV7-2|-|-
TGTGCCAGCATAGCACAGGACACAGATACGCAGTATTTT
CASIAQDTDTQYF
>TRBJ2-3|TRBV7-2|-|TRBD2
TGTGCCAGCAGCTTAGCGGGGACTAGCGGGGGCACAGATACGCAGTATTTT
CASSLAGTSGGTDTQYF
>TRBJ1-5|TRBV6-1|-|-
TGTGCCAGCAGTGAAGTGGGGGCCAATCAGCCCCAGCATTTT
CASSEVGANQPQHF
>TRBJ1-1|TRBV30|-|TRBD1
TGTGCCCGGGACAGGGGATTGAACACTGAAGCTTTCTTT
CARDRGLNTEAFF
>TRBJ2-7|TRBV5-6|once|-
TGTGCCAGCAGCTTGGGAGGGGGGGTTCCCTACGAGCAGTACTTC
CASSLGGGVPYEQYF
>TRBJ1-3|TRBV30|-|-
TGTGCCTGGAGTTTGGGACATCCCAGCTCTGGAAACACCATATATTTT
CAWSLGHPSSGNTIYF
>TRBJ1-5|TRBV19|once|-
TGTGCCAGTAACCCGACAGTAAATCAGCCCCAGCATTTT
CASNPTVNQPQHF
>TRBJ1-6|TRBV6-5|-|TRBD1
TGTGCCAGCAGTTACGATAGACAGGGTAGTTCACCCCTCCACTTT
CASSYDRQGSSPLHF
>TRBJ1-2|TRBV14|-|-
TGTGCCAGCAGCCAAGCAGGGGTCCATGGCTACACCTTC
CASSQAGVHGYTF
>TRBJ1-5|TRBV5-6|few|TRBD1
TGTGCCAGCAGCTCCGACAGGGTGGGCAATCAGCCCCAGCATTTT
CASSSDRVGNQPQHF
>TRBJ1-3|TRBV6-1|-|-
TGTGCCAGCAGTGAATTCCCGGGGTCTGGAAACACCATATATTTT
CASSEFPGSGNTIYF
>TRBJ1-4|TRBV11-2|-|-
TGTGCCAGCAGCTTAGGGCAGTTGATCGTAGAAAAACTGTTTTTT
CASSLGQLIVEKLFF
>TRBJ1-5|TRBV7-2|-|TRBD1
TGTGCCAGCAGCTTAGCGCTAACAGGGGGTCAGCCCCAGCATTTT
CASSLALTGGQPQHF
>TRBJ2-3|TRBV6-5|-|-
TGTGCCAGCAGTTTCCCCGACTCTGATACGCAGTATTTT
CASSFPDSDTQYF
>TRBJ2-2|TRBV5-1|-|TRBD1
TGCGCCAGCAGCTTAGGGACAGGGCCCACCGGGGAGCTGTTTTTT
CASSLGTGPTGELFF
>TRBJ1-4|TRBV5-1|-|-
TGCGCCAGCAAACAAGGCGGGGCCCGATCGACGGCTAATGAAAAACTGTTTTTT
CASKQGGARSTANEKLFF
>TRBJ1-2|TRBV23-1|-|TRBD1
TGCGCCAGCAGTCAATCGGGACAGCCAAACTATGGCTACACCTTC
CASSQSGQPNYGYTF
>TRBJ1-2|TRBV6-5|-|-
TGTGCCAGCAGTCCCCTAGGGGGTACTGGCTACACCTTC
CASSPLGGTGYTF
>TRBJ2-2|TRBV6-5|-|TRBD1
TGTGCCAGCAGTATCGGGACAGGGGGCACCGGGGAGCTGTTTTTT
CASSIGTGGTGELFF
>TRBJ1-4|TRBV15|-|-
TGTGCCCTCTCGAAGGGAGGAACTAATGAAAAACTGTTTTTT
CALSKGGTNEKLFF
>TRBJ1-4|TRBV5-4|-|-
TGTGCCAGCAGCTTGGCCAGGGAACAGGGCAATGAAAAACTGTTTTTT
CASSLAREQGNEKLFF
>TRBJ1-2|TRBV5-5|-|-
TGTGCCAGCCTTGGGGGCCCTAACTATGGCTACACCTTC
CASLGGPNYGYTF
>TRBJ2-2|TRBV6-5|-|TRBD2
TGTGCCAGCAGTTCCCCGAGGGAGGGCACCGGGGAGCTGTTTTTT
CASSSPREGTGELFF
>TRBJ1-4|TRBV7-2|-|TRBD1
TGTGCCAGCAGCTTAAGGACAGGGAATGAAAAACTGTTTTTT
CASSLRTGNEKLFF
>TRBJ1-1|TRBV6-2/TRBV6-3|-|TRBD1
TGTGCCAGCTGCCCCTACAGGGGGTCGAACACTGAAGCTTTCTTT
CASCPYRGSNTEAFF
>TRBJ1-1|TRBV28|-|-
TGTGCCAGCAGTTTCGGGGGGGCTGAAGCTTTCTTT
CASSFGGAEAFF
>TRBJ1-1|TRBV3-1/TRBV3-2|-|TRBD1
TGTGCCAGCAGCTTGAACAGGGGGCGCCCCTCTGAAGCTTTCTTT
CASSLNRGRPSEAFF
>TRBJ2-7|TRBV30|-|-
TGTGCCTGGAGTGGTCCGGGGGACGAGCAGTACTTC
CAWSGPGDEQYF
>TRBJ2-3|TRBV5-1|-|-
TGCGCCAGCTCCCCTGGACAGAGCACAGATACGCAGTATTTT
CASSPGQSTDTQYF
>TRBJ1-4|TRBV5-6|-|TRBD1
TGTGCCAGCACCACCCTCAAGACAGGGAATGAAAAACTGTTTTTT
CASTTLKTGNEKLFF
>TRBJ1-1|TRBV7-3|-|TRBD1
TGTGCCAGCAGCTCGACAGGGAGCACTGAAGCTTTCTTT
CASSSTGSTEAFF
>TRBJ2-1|TRBV14|-|-
TGTGCCAGCAGCCAACGGAGGCAGGCTTACAATGAGCAGTTCTTC
CASSQRRQAYNEQFF
>TRBJ1-1|TRBV20-1|-|TRBD1
TGCAGTGCTAGTAGGACAGGGGGTACTGAAGCTTTCTTT
CSASRTGGTEAFF
>TRBJ2-3|TRBV20-1|-|-
TGCAGTGTTGGGCGTTCAGATACGCAGTATTTT
CSVGRSDTQYF
>TRBJ1-3|TRBV27|-|-
TGTGCCAGCAGTACGACATTCTCTGGAAACACCATATATTTT
CASSTTFSGNTIYF
>TRBJ1-5|TRBV10-3|-|-
TGTGCCATCAGTGAGTATAGGGGGAGCAATCAGCCCCAGCATTTT
CAISEYRGSNQPQHF
>TRBJ1-2|TRBV28|-|-
TGTGCCAGCAAATCAACAGATCGTAGCTATGGCTACACCTTC
CASKSTDRSYGYTF
>TRBJ2-2|TRBV12-3/TRBV12-4|-|TRBD2
TGTGCCAGCAGTGCGGGGGGTACCGGGGAGCTGTTTTTT
CASSAGGTGELFF
>TRBJ1-2|TRBV30|-|TRBD1
TGTGCCTGGAGTGGACAGGGGGCTTCTTGGGGCTATGGCTACACCTTC
CAWSGQGASWGYGYTF
>TRBJ2-1|TRBV3-1/TRBV3-2|-|TRBD2
TGTGCCAGCAGCTCCCGAGCGGGGGGTAAGTACAATGAGCAGTTCTTC
CASSSRAGGKYNEQFF
>TRBJ2-3|TRBV30|-|-
TGTGCCTGGAGTGAGGCGGGACGAAACACAGATACGCAGTATTTT
CAWSEAGRNTDTQYF
>TRBJ2-5|TRBV27|-|TRBD2
TGTGCCAGCAGTCCCCTGGGACTAGCGGGGGAAGAGACCCAGTACTTC
CASSPLGLAGEETQYF
>TRBJ1-1|TRBV21-1|once|-
TGTGCCAGCAGCAAATCGGTCAAAACGAGAAACTTTCGGGGGAACACTGAAGCTTTCTTT
CASSKSVKTRNFRGNTEAFF
>TRBJ1-2|TRBV7-2|-|-
TGTGCCAGCAGCTTTTGGGGGCAGGTGCTCGGCTACACCTTC
CASSFWGQVLGYTF
>TRBJ1-2|TRBV10-3|-|TRBD1
TGTGCCATCAGCCGACCGGGACAGGGGTTGAATGGCTACACCTTC
CAISRPGQGLNGYTF
>TRBJ1-6|TRBV4-1|once|TRBD1
TGCGCCAGCAGCCAAGGAGGGGGCCGAAATTCACCCCTCCACTTT
CASSQGGGRNSPLHF
>TRBJ1-4|TRBV5-1|-|TRBD1
TGCGCCAGCAGCTTGGTGACAGGGAGCAATGAAAAACTGTTTTTT
CASSLVTGSNEKLFF
>TRBJ2-7|TRBV12-3/TRBV12-4|-|-
TGTGCCAGCAGTTCGTCTTACGAGCAGTACTTC
CASSSSYEQYF
>TRBJ2-7|TRBV2|-|TRBD1
TGTGCCAGCAGTGAAGGGACAGGGGGGGGATTCGAGCAGTACTTC
CASSEGTGGGFEQYF
>TRBJ2-1|TRBV27|-|-
TGTGCCAGCAGTCCTCTACCCGACAATGAGCAGTTCTTC
CASSPLPDNEQFF
>TRBJ1-3|TRBV28|-|TRBD1
TGTGCCAGCAGTTTCAGGGGGATGGCTGGCGGAAACACCATATATTTT
CASSFRGMAGGNTIYF
>TRBJ1-2|TRBV6-5|-|-
TGTGCCAGCAGTAACCCCGGGTATGGCTACACCTTC
CASSNPGYGYTF